The sequence of this T cell receptor beta chain was determined in a study of cytomegalovirus exposure and HLA in healthy donors. With 60 Vbeta and 13 Jbeta primers, the PCR was carried out. The method was immunoSEQ multiplex PCR; TCRdb's version includes in-frame clones alone and lacks a portion of them. Of about 190,000 clones listed, 75% to 90% are singletons. The V segment lost 5 bases and the J segment 7 bases; nucleotides outside the gene matches: 7. There are 14 residues in the CDR3. CDR1 is LNHDA and CDR2 is SQIVND in the germline V gene (reference sequence). The chain couples TRBV19 to TRBJ1-2; TRBD1 agrees at 10 bases. The sequenced sample was PBMCs. The origin of this receptor is a man in his forties or fifties in good health and CMV-seropositive. CDR3 region: CASSPGQGIFGYTF. DNA of the CDR3: TGTGCCAGTAGTCCGGGACAGGGGATCTTTGGCTACACCTTC.